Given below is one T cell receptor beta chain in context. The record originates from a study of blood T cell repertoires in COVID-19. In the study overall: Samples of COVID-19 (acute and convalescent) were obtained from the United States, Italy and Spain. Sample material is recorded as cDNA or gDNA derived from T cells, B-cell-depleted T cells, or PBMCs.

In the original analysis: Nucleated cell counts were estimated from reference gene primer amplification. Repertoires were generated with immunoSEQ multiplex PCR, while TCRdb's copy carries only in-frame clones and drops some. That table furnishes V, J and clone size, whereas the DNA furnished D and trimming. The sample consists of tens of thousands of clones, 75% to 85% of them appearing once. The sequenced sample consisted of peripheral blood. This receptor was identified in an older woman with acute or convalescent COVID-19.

Written as DNA, the CDR3 is TGTGCCAGCCTTAAACAGGGGAGCTCCTACGAGCAGTACTTC. Residues: CASLKQGSSYEQYF. The chain carries TRBV6-5 and TRBJ2-7, with 7 bases that match TRBD1. The V gene end was trimmed by 8 bases and the J gene end by 0 bases; junction bases not matched to a gene: 7. This CDR3 region has 14 residues. Per germline, CDR1 MNHEY and CDR2 SVGAGI.